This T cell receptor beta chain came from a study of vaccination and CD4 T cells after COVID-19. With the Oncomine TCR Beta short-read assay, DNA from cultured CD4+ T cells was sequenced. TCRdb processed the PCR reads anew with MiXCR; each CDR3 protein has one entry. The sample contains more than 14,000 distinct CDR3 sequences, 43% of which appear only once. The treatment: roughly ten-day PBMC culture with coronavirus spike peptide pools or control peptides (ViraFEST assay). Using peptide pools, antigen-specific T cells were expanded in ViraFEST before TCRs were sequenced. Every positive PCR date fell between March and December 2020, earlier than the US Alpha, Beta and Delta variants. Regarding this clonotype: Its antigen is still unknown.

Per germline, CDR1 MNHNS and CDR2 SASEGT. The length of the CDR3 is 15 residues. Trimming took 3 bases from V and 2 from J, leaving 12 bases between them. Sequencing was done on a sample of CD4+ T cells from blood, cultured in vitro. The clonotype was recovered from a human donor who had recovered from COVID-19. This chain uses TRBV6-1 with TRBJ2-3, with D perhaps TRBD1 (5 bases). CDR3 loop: CASSDGHQNTDTQYF. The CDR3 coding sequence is TGTGCCAGCAGTGATGGACACCAAAACACAGATACGCAGTATTTT.